The rows below give T cell receptor beta chains drawn from one sample of a study of OX40 agonist ivuxolimab in advanced cancers. Clones were read by immunoSEQ multiplex PCR, and TCRdb kept only the in-frame ones, dropping some. Here the sample spans roughly 67,000 clones, roughly 80% being singletons. The sample here was CD4+ or CD8+ T cells sorted from blood, taken in a trial of the OX40 agonist ivuxolimab. The receptors were gathered from an adult with an advanced solid tumor such as melanoma, head and neck, liver or kidney cancer. Both conserved end residues are part of each CDR3. A D gene is named only where the DNA matches it firmly. Where a row states a size, it is once, few, many or the class of an expanded clone; other rows omit it.

size,J,length,D,V,CDR3,DNA
few,TRBJ2-1,15,.,TRBV29-1,CSVEDRRTGNGEQFF,TGCAGCGTTGAAGATAGGCGTACAGGGAACGGTGAGCAGTTCTTC
.,TRBJ1-1,13,TRBD1,TRBV2,CASSRTGYTEAFF,TGTGCCAGCAGCCGGACAGGGTACACTGAAGCTTTCTTT
.,TRBJ1-1,15,.,TRBV7-2,CASRRTRGGGTEAFF,TGTGCCAGCAGACGAACACGGGGGGGAGGCACTGAAGCTTTCTTT
.,TRBJ1-6,14,.,TRBV5-1,CASSPGGYNSPLHF,TGCGCCAGCAGCCCGGGGGGATATAATTCACCCCTCCACTTT
.,TRBJ2-2,14,.,TRBV7-8,CASSPYGATGELFF,TGTGCCAGCAGCCCTTACGGGGCCACCGGGGAGCTGTTTTTT
.,TRBJ2-1,17,TRBD2,TRBV9,CASSVGESGLAVGEQFF,TGTGCCAGCAGCGTAGGAGAGTCGGGACTAGCGGTAGGTGAGCAGTTCTTC
.,TRBJ2-7,16,TRBD1,TRBV28,CASSPILRDRGYEQYF,TGTGCCAGCAGTCCAATCCTCCGGGACAGGGGCTACGAGCAGTACTTC
.,TRBJ1-2,16,TRBD1,TRBV7-9,CASSLGGGRGPHGYTF,TGTGCCAGCAGCTTAGGAGGGGGCAGGGGGCCCCATGGCTACACCTTC
once,TRBJ2-3,14,.,TRBV5-6,CASSLPGSTDTQYF,TGTGCCAGCAGCTTACCGGGGAGCACAGATACGCAGTATTTT
.,TRBJ2-5,18,.,TRBV10-2,CASSEIPGGKLTGETQYF,TGCGCCAGCAGTGAAATCCCAGGGGGGAAGTTAACAGGGGAGACCCAGTACTTC
.,TRBJ2-3,16,.,TRBV5-1,CASSLAGVTSTDTQYF,TGCGCCAGCAGCTTGGCTGGAGTGACTAGCACAGATACGCAGTATTTT